The 9 T cell receptor beta chains presented below share a single source sample, sequenced in a study of cytomegalovirus exposure and HLA in healthy donors. Measured with immunoSEQ multiplex PCR; TCRdb has only the in-frame clones, and not every one. The data hold under 200,000 clones, with more than 80% observed a single time. The sequenced material came from PBMCs. The receptors were sampled from a man between 18 and 29 years old in good health and CMV-seropositive.

The chain recombines TRBV7-6 with TRBJ2-7, with D possibly TRBD1 on 5 matching bases. Germline V gene lookup returns CDR1 SGHVS and CDR2 FNYEAQ. The CDR3 length is 16 residues. Trimming removed 5 bases from V and 5 bases from J, with 22 bases in between. The CDR3 sequence is CASSLSPAGKRNEQYF. In DNA, the CDR3 is TGTGCCAGCAGCCTAAGCCCCGCAGGGAAACGGAACGAGCAGTACTTC.

The chain uses TRBV6-1 and TRBJ2-1; no reliable D call. The germline gives CDR1 MNHNS, CDR2 SASEGT. The CDR3 is made up of 14 amino acids. The V end was cut by 10 bases, the J end by 4 bases, with 17 bases between. CDR3 DNA: TGTGCCACCCTATCGAATTCCCCTTACAATGAGCAGTTCTTC. The encoded protein is CATLSNSPYNEQFF.

The J gene is TRBJ1-1, the V gene TRBV19; D is perhaps TRBD1 (6 bases). The CDR3 extends over 13 amino acids. Germline CDR1 reads LNHDA; CDR2 reads SQIVND (reference sequence). The V end was cut by 6 bases, the J end by 6 bases, with 14 bases between. The CDR3 DNA reads TGTGCCAGTAGATTTACAGGGAGTCCTGAAGCTTTCTTT. Protein: CASRFTGSPEAFF.

This chain links TRBV5-1 with TRBJ2-1; D might be TRBD2 (5 bases). CDR3 length: 16 amino acids. Germline loops: CDR1 SGHRS, CDR2 YFSETQ. V lost 1 base and J 0 bases, leaving 11 bases between the germline ends. CDR3 amino acids: CASSLSELGSYNEQFF. The DNA for the CDR3 is TGCGCCAGCAGCTTGTCTGAACTAGGCTCCTACAATGAGCAGTTCTTC.

This clone was picked up a small number of times. This sequence joins TRBV7-3 and TRBJ2-1; unclear D gene. V shed 5 bases and J shed 6 bases, with 8 bases lying between them. CDR3 size: 12 residues. Per germline, CDR1 SGHTA and CDR2 FQGTGA. CDR3 nucleotide sequence: TGTGCCAGCAGCCAAAGCCCCAATGAGCAGTTCTTC. Translation: CASSQSPNEQFF.

The rearrangement links TRBV7-2 to TRBJ1-3; possible D gene TRBD1, 5 bases. The CDR3 is 12 amino acids. Germline-derived CDR1 and CDR2 are SGHTA and FQGNSA. V lost 5 bases and J lost 8, with 10 bases in between. The CDR3 is CASSLGEYTIYF. The CDR3, as DNA: TGTGCCAGCAGCCTAGGGGAGTACACCATATATTTT.

J is TRBJ1-1 and V is TRBV6-1; TRBD1 matches 8 bases. The CDR3 totals 15 residues. V lost 1 base to trimming and J lost 4 bases; unmatched junction nucleotides: 5. Germline CDR1 MNHNS, CDR2 SASEGT. The CDR3 DNA sequence: TGTGCCAGCAGTGAAGAACCTACAGGGGGCACTGAAGCTTTCTTT. It codes for CASSEEPTGGTEAFF.

The chain employs TRBV9 and TRBJ2-7; the D gene is possibly TRBD2 (6 bases). Germline V gene data show CDR1 as SGDLS and CDR2 as YYNGEE. The CDR3 has 15 amino acids. V gave up 0 bases and J gave up 2 bases, with 12 bases separating them. In DNA, the CDR3 is TGTGCCAGCAGCGTAGGGGGCGGGGTAACCTACGAGCAGTACTTC. Its translation is CASSVGGGVTYEQYF.

The J gene is TRBJ2-7, the V gene TRBV5-1, with TRBD2 matching 9 bases. The germline gives CDR1 SGHRS, CDR2 YFSETQ. With V trimmed by 0 bases and J by 4 bases, 14 bases remained unmatched. The CDR3 is made up of 18 amino acids. The CDR3 reads CASSLEPSGNRGGYEQYF. CDR3 DNA: TGCGCCAGCAGCTTGGAGCCTAGCGGGAATAGAGGGGGGTACGAGCAGTACTTC.